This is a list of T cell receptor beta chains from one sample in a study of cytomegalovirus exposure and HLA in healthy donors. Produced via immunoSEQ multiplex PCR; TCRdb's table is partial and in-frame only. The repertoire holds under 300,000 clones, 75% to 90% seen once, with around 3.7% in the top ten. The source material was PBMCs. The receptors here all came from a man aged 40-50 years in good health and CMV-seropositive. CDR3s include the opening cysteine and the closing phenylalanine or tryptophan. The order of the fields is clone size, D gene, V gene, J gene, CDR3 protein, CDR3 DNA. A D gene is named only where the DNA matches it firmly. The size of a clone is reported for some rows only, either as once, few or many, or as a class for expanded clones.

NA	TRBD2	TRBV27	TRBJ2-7	CASSYGAGGQYEQYF	TGTGCCAGCAGTTACGGAGCGGGAGGGCAGTACGAGCAGTACTTC
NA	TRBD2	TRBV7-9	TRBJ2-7	CASSLGLAGGYEQYF	TGTGCCAGCAGCTTGGGACTAGCGGGAGGATACGAGCAGTACTTC
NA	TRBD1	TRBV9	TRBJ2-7	CASSVGDRFGSYEQYF	TGTGCCAGCAGCGTGGGGGACAGGTTTGGCTCCTACGAGCAGTACTTC
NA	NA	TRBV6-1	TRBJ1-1	CASSLTGLLEAFF	TGTGCCAGCAGCCTTACAGGGCTCCTTGAAGCTTTCTTT
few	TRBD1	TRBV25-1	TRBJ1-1	CASLSTGEEAFF	TGTGCCAGCCTCTCAACAGGGGAAGAAGCTTTCTTT
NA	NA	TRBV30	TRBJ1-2	CAAGTYGYTF	TGTGCCGCCGGGACATACGGCTACACCTTC
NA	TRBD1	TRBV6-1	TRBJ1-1	CASRSRGRWEYAFF	TGTGCCAGCAGAAGCAGGGGGCGTTGGGAGTATGCTTTCTTT
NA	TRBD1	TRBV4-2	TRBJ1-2	CASSQEDRVSGYTF	TGTGCCAGCAGCCAAGAGGACAGGGTGAGTGGCTACACCTTC
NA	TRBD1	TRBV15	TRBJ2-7	CATRDRGSYEQYF	TGTGCCACCCGGGACAGGGGTTCGTACGAGCAGTACTTC
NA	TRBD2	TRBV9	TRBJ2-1	CASSVRQGLAGGPGEQFF	TGTGCCAGCAGCGTGAGACAGGGACTAGCGGGAGGGCCCGGTGAGCAGTTCTTC
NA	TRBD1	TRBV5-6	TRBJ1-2	CASSLAPSGTGHGYTF	TGTGCCAGCAGCTTGGCCCCCTCCGGGACAGGGCATGGCTACACCTTC
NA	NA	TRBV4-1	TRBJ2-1	CASSQDTGNEQFF	TGCGCCAGCAGCCAAGATACGGGGAATGAGCAGTTCTTC
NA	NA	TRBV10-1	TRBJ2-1	CASSELLRTLHAGHNEQFF	TGCGCCAGCAGTGAACTACTGCGGACACTTCATGCCGGCCACAATGAGCAGTTCTTC
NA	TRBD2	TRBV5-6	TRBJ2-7	CASIHGEGNEQYF	TGTGCCAGCATCCACGGGGAGGGCAACGAGCAGTACTTC
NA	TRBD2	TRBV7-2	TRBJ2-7	CASSSSGSVTYEQYF	TGTGCCAGCAGTTCTAGCGGGAGCGTGACCTACGAGCAGTACTTC
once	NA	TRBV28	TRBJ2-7	CASSFGSREYEQYF	TGTGCCAGCAGTTTTGGCTCCAGGGAATACGAGCAGTACTTC
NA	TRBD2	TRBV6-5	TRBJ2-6	CASTAGAPGANVLTF	TGTGCCAGCACAGCGGGAGCTCCTGGGGCCAACGTCCTGACTTTC
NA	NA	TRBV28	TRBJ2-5	CASSLYPGSQETQYF	TGTGCCAGCAGTTTATACCCCGGGAGCCAAGAGACCCAGTACTTC
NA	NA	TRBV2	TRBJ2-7	CASAAYEQYF	TGTGCCAGCGCGGCCTACGAGCAGTACTTC
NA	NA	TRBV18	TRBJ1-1	CASSPPNRRTEAFF	TGTGCCAGCTCACCACCAAATCGTCGCACTGAAGCTTTCTTT
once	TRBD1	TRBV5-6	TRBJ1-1	CASSFSVAQGAGTEAFF	TGTGCCAGCAGCTTCTCGGTGGCACAGGGGGCGGGCACTGAAGCTTTCTTT
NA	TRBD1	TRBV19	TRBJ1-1	CASSPRTGRTEAFF	TGTGCCAGTAGTCCTCGGACAGGGAGGACTGAAGCTTTCTTT
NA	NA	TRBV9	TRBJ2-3	CASSVEQTDTQYF	TGTGCCAGCAGCGTAGAACAGACAGATACGCAGTATTTT
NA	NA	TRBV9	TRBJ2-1	CASSATVGTPDNEQFF	TGTGCCAGCAGCGCAACGGTGGGGACACCGGACAATGAGCAGTTCTTC